The next 16 T cell receptor beta chains were all read from a single sample in a study of persistence of HIV-infected CD4 T cells. For these TCRs, the target antigens are not known. This was the immunoSEQ version 4 assay in survey mode. Only in-frame clones appear in the TCRdb table, and some are missing; sequencing was by immunoSEQ multiplex PCR. The table records 37,000 or so clones, about 85% of them present only once. Cells were stimulated with CMV-infected fibroblast lysates at approximately 10 ug/mL. CD40L/CD69 double-negative CD45RO-high memory CD4+ T cells were collected. Source: CD4+ T cells sorted from PBMCs after approximately 19-hour stimulation, taken from a patient who received antiretroviral therapy. These receptors came from an adult man with HIV who was CMV-seropositive.

V gene TRBV10-1 combines with J gene TRBJ2-1; either TRBD1 or TRBD2 may fit D (5 bases each). Germline CDR1 WNHNN, CDR2 SYGVQD (reference sequence). Deletions cut 4 bases from V and 9 bases from J, with 25 bases between. This CDR3 contains 17 residues. The CDR3 region is CASSGDPRGAIVGEQFF. CDR3 coding DNA: TGCGCCAGCAGTGGGGACCCCCGAGGGGCTATAGTGGGTGAGCAGTTCTTC.

This clone was detected once. The chain is built from TRBV7-2 and TRBJ2-7, with a weak D call TRBD1 (6 bases). Germline CDR1 SGHTA, CDR2 FQGNSA. This CDR3 is 14 amino acids long. V lost 3 bases to trimming and J lost 2 bases, with 11 bases between them. CDR3 loop: CASSFSGQTYEQYF. CDR3 DNA sequence: TGTGCCAGCAGCTTCTCAGGACAGACCTACGAGCAGTACTTC.

V and J are TRBV5-1 and TRBJ2-1, with 14 bases fitting TRBD2. CDR3 length equals 15 residues. Trimming at V came to 4 bases and at J to 6 bases, leaving 3 bases not matched to a gene. CDR1 is SGHRS, CDR2 YFSETQ, per germline. In nucleotides, the CDR3 is TGCGCCAGCAGCCCGGGACTAGCGGGGGCCAATGAGCAGTTCTTC. It codes for CASSPGLAGANEQFF.

In this sample, this clone turned up a few times. V is TRBV5-5 and J is TRBJ1-2; D possibly corresponds to TRBD1 (6 bases). Trimming shortened V by 4 bases and J by 7 bases, and 14 bases separated the two germline ends. The CDR3 contains 13 residues. Germline V gene sequence: CDR1 SGHKS, CDR2 YYEKEE (reference sequence). Here the CDR3 reads CASSKQGEAGYTF. CDR3 nucleotide sequence: TGTGCCAGCAGCAAACAGGGTGAGGCTGGCTACACCTTC.

As regards this clone: In the same sample, other DNA sequences code for this CDR3. The V gene is TRBV28, the J gene TRBJ2-7, with 11 nucleotides matching TRBD1. This CDR3 region has 16 residues. V trimming: 4 bases; J trimming: 7 bases; junction bases outside the gene matches: 12. The germline V gene has CDR1 MDHEN and CDR2 SYDVKM. DNA of the CDR3: TGTGCCAGCAGTTCACCGGGGACAGGGGGAATCAATGAGCAGTACTTC. Residues: CASSSPGTGGINEQYF.

The chain combines TRBV28 with TRBJ2-7; the match to TRBD1 covers 9 bases. The CDR3 runs 14 residues. The V gene's germline CDR1 is MDHEN and CDR2 SYDVKM. J lost 5 bases, V lost 8 bases, and 10 bases had no gene match. The CDR3 sequence: CASAPGTGFDEQYF. As DNA, the CDR3 is TGTGCCAGCGCCCCCGGGACAGGGTTCGACGAGCAGTACTTC.

The gene calls are TRBV18 and TRBJ1-6, with D perhaps TRBD1 (5 bases). The CDR3 is made up of 14 amino acids. The ends were cut back, 3 bases at V and 4 bases at J, with 7 bases in the middle. The V gene's germline CDR1 is KGHSH and CDR2 LQKENI. The CDR3 DNA is TGTGCCAGCTCACCGGGACGGTATAATTCACCCCTCCACTTT. Its protein is CASSPGRYNSPLHF.

The chain carries TRBV7-9 and TRBJ2-5; D gene unclear. CDR3 length equals 13 residues. V lost 3 bases and J 3 bases, leaving 8 bases between the germline ends. In germline, CDR1 is SEHNR, CDR2 FQNEAQ (reference sequence). For the CDR3, the DNA is TGTGCCAGCAGCTTCGGCTACAAAGAGACCCAGTACTTC. Translation gives CASSFGYKETQYF.

J is TRBJ1-5 and V is TRBV5-6, with TRBD1 as a possible D gene (5 bases). The CDR3 is made up of 14 amino acids. CDR1 is SGHDT and CDR2 is YYEEEE in the germline V gene. The V gene lost 4 bases and the J gene lost 2 bases, with 10 bases spanning the gap. The CDR3 protein is CASSKIGGNQPQHF. CDR3 coding DNA: TGTGCCAGCAGCAAAATAGGGGGCAATCAGCCCCAGCATTTT. The full variable domain, with the rest looked up from reference TRBV5-6 and TRBJ1-5, is DAGVTQSPTHLIKTRGQQVTLRCSPKSGHDTVSWYQQALGQGPQFIFQYYEEEERQRGNFPDRFSGHQFPNYSSELNVNALLLGDSALYLCASSKIGGNQPQHFGDGTRLSIL.

The chain combines TRBV7-8 with TRBJ2-2; the match to TRBD1 covers 9 bases. This CDR3 has 16 residues. Germline CDR1 reads SGHVS; CDR2 reads FQNEAQ. The V gene end was trimmed by 1 base and the J gene end by 5 bases; junction bases not matched to a gene: 5. For the CDR3, the DNA is TGTGCCAGCAGCTTAGTCATGACAGGGGGAACCGGGGAGCTGTTTTTT. Protein: CASSLVMTGGTGELFF. The whole variable domain, filled in from reference TRBV7-8 and TRBJ2-2, reads GAGVSQSPRYKVAKRGQDVALRCDPISGHVSLFWYQQALGQGPEFLTYFQNEAQLDKSGLPSDRFFAERPEGSVSTLKIQRTQQEDSAVYLCASSLVMTGGTGELFFGEGSRLTVL.

The chain uses TRBV6-1 and TRBJ1-3, with TRBD1 matching 7 bases. V dropped 2 bases and J dropped 4; count of bases not matched to a gene: 8. Germline V gene sequence: CDR1 MNHNS, CDR2 SASEGT. This CDR3 is 16 amino acids long. CDR3 nucleotide sequence: TGTGCCAGCAGTGAATCAAGAAGGGGGCTCGGAAACACCATATATTTT. As protein: CASSESRRGLGNTIYF.

The genes are TRBV3-1 (or the pseudogene TRBV3-2) and TRBJ1-1; possible D gene TRBD1, 5 bases. The CDR3 consists of 14 residues. The germline gives CDR1 LGHDT, CDR2 YNNKEL (reference sequence). Trimming stripped 1 base from V and 7 bases from J, with 13 bases between. The chain's CDR3 is CASSQVAGRGEAFF. CDR3 nucleotide sequence: TGTGCCAGCAGCCAAGTAGCGGGGAGGGGTGAAGCTTTCTTT.

The chain recombines TRBV24-1 with TRBJ2-7; 9 nucleotides match TRBD1. Germline V gene sequence: CDR1 KGHDR, CDR2 SFDVKD. The trim removed 4 bases at V and 5 bases at J, leaving 8 bases unmatched. This CDR3 is 15 amino acids long. DNA of the CDR3: TGTGCCACCAGTGACCCGGGGACAGGGATGAACGAGCAGTACTTC. As protein: CATSDPGTGMNEQYF.

V gene TRBV7-9 combines with J gene TRBJ1-2; D might be TRBD1 (6 bases). From germline, CDR1 is SEHNR and CDR2 FQNEAQ (reference sequence). V was shortened by 1 base and J by 1 base, with 13 bases between the two germline ends. The CDR3 is 16 amino acids. For the CDR3, the DNA is TGTGCCAGCAGCTTAGAGAGGGGGGAGATTAACTATGGCTACACCTTC. This codes for CASSLERGEINYGYTF.

This chain connects TRBV25-1 to TRBJ2-1; D unclear. Germline CDR1 MGHDK, CDR2 SYGVNS. CDR3 length equals 16 residues. The V end lost 4 bases, the J end lost 0 bases, and 13 bases lay between the germline ends. CDR3 sequence reads: CASSAIQPSSYNEQFF. DNA of the CDR3: TGTGCCAGCAGTGCCATACAGCCAAGCTCCTACAATGAGCAGTTCTTC.

This chain uses TRBV6-4 with TRBJ1-1; D gene ambiguous. With 3 bases removed from V and 5 bases from J, the gap between germline ends came to 10 bases. Germline V gives CDR1 MRHNA, CDR2 SNTAGT. CDR3 size: 13 residues. Here the CDR3 DNA reads TGTGCCAGCAGTGATGGGGTGGGGACTGAAGCTTTCTTT. Translated: CASSDGVGTEAFF.